This TCR beta chain was identified in a study of T-cell reconstitution after alpha-beta-depleted transplantation in children. Germline V gene data show CDR1 as MGHRA and CDR2 as YSYEKL. V dropped 6 bases and J dropped 6; count of bases not matched to a gene: 8. The CDR3 runs 13 residues. Researchers prepared the TCRbeta library using unique molecular identifiers, the study reports. Each CDR3 protein is one row after TCRdb ran MiXCR on the PCR reads. Of about 200,000 distinct CDR3 sequences listed, just over 14% are singletons. This chain joins TRBV4-1 and TRBJ2-7, with 7 bases identical to TRBD2. The clonotype was recovered from a human donor who donated a stem cell graft to a child with acute lymphoblastic leukemia. The material was PBMCs from the stem cell graft donor, obtained from the stem cell graft. The CDR3 region is CASSTRVAGEQYF. CDR3 bases: TGCGCCAGCAGTACCCGAGTAGCGGGCGAGCAGTACTTC.